The table lists the clone carrying this T cell receptor beta chain with a few counts. Antigen: not known. Looked up from germline, CDR1 is PRHDT and CDR2 is FYEKMQ (reference sequence). The CDR3 is made up of 15 amino acids. The V end lost 0 bases, the J end lost 3 bases, and 8 bases lay between the germline ends. The data derive from a study of CD8 T cells in ankylosing spondylitis. Molecular-barcoded quantitative 5'-RACE produced these TCR beta libraries. MiXCR, run by TCRdb on the 5' RACE reads, gives a single entry per CDR3 protein. Among tens of thousands of distinct CDR3 sequences listed, approximately 28% were seen once. Study findings and constraints: Prior work had noted some motif variants in reactive arthritis blood and synovial fluid. Within matched ankylosing spondylitis synovial fluid, disease-linked clones were reportedly significantly enriched. With a CD8+ phenotype, disease-linked clones were relatively rare in peripheral blood.

This receptor was taken from a male donor with ankylosing spondylitis. Sequenced: synovial fluid, either unsorted or a sorted T cell fraction (not recorded which). The chain joins TRBV13 to TRBJ1-4; TRBD1 might be the D (5 bases). The chain's CDR3 is CASSLGGGANEKLFF. Here the CDR3 DNA reads TGTGCCAGCAGCTTAGGTGGAGGGGCTAATGAAAAACTGTTTTTT. Based on the CDR3 plus reference TRBV13 and TRBJ1-4, the full variable domain is AAGVIQSPRHLIKEKRETATLKCYPIPRHDTVYWYQQGPGQDPQFLISFYEKMQSDKGSIPDRFSAQQFSDYHSELNMSSLELGDSALYFCASSLGGGANEKLFFGSGTQLSVL.